This T cell receptor beta chain was sequenced in a study of blood T cell repertoires in COVID-19. Clones were read by immunoSEQ multiplex PCR, and TCRdb kept only the in-frame ones, dropping some. The sample comprises 80,000 to 100,000 clones, around three quarters of which are singletons, and around 9% rests with the top ten. Deletions cut 2 bases from V and 4 bases from J, with 8 bases between. The CDR3 runs to 13 residues. From germline, CDR1 is MNHEY and CDR2 SVGAGI. The sequence derives from a man in his fifties who had recovered from COVID-19. Specimen: peripheral blood. The chain couples TRBV6-5 to TRBJ1-1; the D is unclear. The CDR3 region is CASSYGVATEAFF. The CDR3 DNA is TGTGCCAGCAGTTACGGAGTAGCCACTGAAGCTTTCTTT.